One and the same sample provided the 29 T cell receptor beta chains below, sequenced in a study of CD8+ T cells in alopecia areata. cDNA serving as the sequencing template came from extracted, reverse transcribed RNA. TCRdb's table, derived via immunoSEQ multiplex PCR, lists solely in-frame clones and lacks some. The table shows 150,000 to 200,000 clones, with roughly 50% occurring only once. Sequenced: CD4+ T cells sorted from blood. The receptors here all came from a human donor in good health.

This clone was counted only a few times. J is TRBJ2-7 and V is TRBV18; TRBD2 aligns across 8 bases. The germline CDR1 and CDR2 sequences are KGHSH and LQKENI. The CDR3 contains 14 residues. J gave up 4 bases and V 5 bases, and 7 bases lay outside the gene matches. CDR3 protein: CASSAGAGDYEQYF. In DNA form, the CDR3 reads TGTGCCAGCTCAGCGGGAGCGGGAGATTACGAGCAGTACTTC.

This clone was detected only a few times. V usage is TRBV28 and J usage is TRBJ2-1; D is possibly TRBD2 (6 bases). Germline V gene lookup returns CDR1 MDHEN and CDR2 SYDVKM. CDR3 length: 15 amino acids. V was shortened by 1 base and J by 7 bases, with 14 bases between the two germline ends. CDR3 sequence reads: CASSLYVDYGNEQFF. The CDR3 DNA is TGTGCCAGCAGTTTATATGTGGACTATGGGAATGAGCAGTTCTTC.

This clone was counted once. The V call is TRBV6-6, the J call TRBJ2-3; possibly TRBD1 or TRBD2 for D (5 bases each). Germline CDR1 and CDR2: MNHNY and SVGAGI (reference sequence). The CDR3 has 15 amino acids. The V gene lost 2 bases and the J gene lost 1 base, with 10 bases spanning the gap. CDR3 DNA: TGTGCCAGCAGTTACGGTGTGGGGGGCACAGATACGCAGTATTTT. Translating it yields CASSYGVGGTDTQYF.

This clone was counted only a few times. The chain employs TRBV29-1 and TRBJ2-5; weak D call: TRBD1 (5 bases). The CDR3 has 13 amino acids. Per the germline V gene, CDR1 is SQVTM and CDR2 is ANQGSEA. Trimming took off 4 bases at V and 3 bases at J, with 12 bases between the two ends. CDR3 protein: CSVAARVEETQYF. CDR3 DNA: TGCAGCGTTGCGGCCAGGGTAGAAGAGACCCAGTACTTC.

The CDR3 DNA reads as TGTGCCAGCAGTGAAGCAAGACTAGCGGGAGCGAGCGAGCAGTACTTC. This translates into CASSEARLAGASEQYF. This chain links TRBV2 with TRBJ2-7; TRBD2 matches at 12 bases. Per the germline V gene, CDR1 is SNHLY and CDR2 is FYNNEI. The ends lost 0 bases at V and 6 bases at J; junction bases unmatched: 6. CDR3 length: 16 residues.

This clone was observed a few times. The CDR3 spells CSVDQGRTDTQYF. Written as DNA, the CDR3 is TGCAGCGTTGATCAGGGGAGGACAGATACGCAGTATTTT. The chain employs TRBV29-1 and TRBJ2-3; D may match TRBD1 or TRBD2 (6 bases each). This CDR3 is built from 13 residues. Germline assignment: CDR1 SQVTM and CDR2 ANQGSEA. V lost 3 bases and J lost 3, with 10 bases in between.

This clone was observed a single time. The rearrangement joins TRBV5-1 to TRBJ2-5; 9 nucleotides align to TRBD2. V lost 3 bases and J lost 5; bases outside the gene matches: 11. The CDR3 covers 16 residues. Germline assignment: CDR1 SGHRS and CDR2 YFSETQ. This chain's CDR3 is CASSSGLADTRETQYF. DNA for the CDR3: TGCGCCAGCAGCTCGGGACTAGCTGATACCAGGGAGACCCAGTACTTC.

There are a few counts of this clone. The CDR3 nucleotides read TGTGCCAGCAGTACCTATGGACAGACTGAAGCTTTCTTT. This codes for CASSTYGQTEAFF. This sequence joins TRBV25-1 and TRBJ1-1; a possible D gene is TRBD1 (6 bases). Germline CDR1 reads MGHDK; CDR2 reads SYGVNS. There are 13 residues in the CDR3. Trimming took 5 bases from V and 5 from J, leaving 12 bases between them.

This rearrangement joins TRBV28 to TRBJ2-7, with D possibly TRBD2 on 5 matching bases. The CDR3 spans 12 residues. V was clipped by 5 bases and J by 9 bases, with 14 bases between them. The germline CDR1 and CDR2 sequences are MDHEN and SYDVKM. The CDR3 is CASSPPSEVQYF. The CDR3 nucleotides read TGTGCCAGCAGTCCCCCCTCGGAGGTGCAGTACTTC.

This chain uses TRBV7-9 with TRBJ1-2, with D unresolved. The CDR3 runs to 13 residues. Germline values: CDR1 SEHNR, CDR2 FQNEAQ (reference sequence). The ends were cut back, 1 base at V and 6 bases at J, with 9 bases in the middle. The CDR3 here is CASSLGVEDGYTF. The CDR3 nucleotides are TGTGCCAGCAGCTTAGGGGTCGAGGATGGCTACACCTTC.

This clone was found once. The chain couples TRBV1 to TRBJ2-2; the listed D gene, TRBD2, was not tested against the DNA. TRBV1 is recorded as a pseudogene. This CDR3 contains 20 residues. CDR3 in DNA: TGCACCAGCAGCCAAAAGCTTTTAGCGGGAGGGCCCTCGAACACCGGGGAGCTGTTTTTT. This gives the protein CTSSQKLLAGGPSNTGELFF.

This clone came up a few times. The chain employs TRBV5-1 and TRBJ2-7; 7 bases map to TRBD1. The V segment lost 1 base and the J segment 0 bases; nucleotides outside the gene matches: 4. This CDR3 has 15 amino acids. Germline values: CDR1 SGHRS, CDR2 YFSETQ. CDR3 nucleotide sequence: TGCGCCAGCAGCTTGAAGGCAGGGGGCTCCTACGAGCAGTACTTC. This gives the protein CASSLKAGGSYEQYF.

This clone has just a few counts. J is TRBJ2-2 and V is TRBV11-1; maybe TRBD2 (6 bases). Trimming shortened V by 5 bases and J by 1 base, and 8 bases separated the two germline ends. This CDR3 is built from 14 residues. Germline CDR1 and CDR2: SGHAT and FQDESV (reference sequence). CDR3 in amino acids: CASSRGLNTGELFF. CDR3 coding DNA: TGTGCCAGCAGCCGGGGACTGAACACCGGGGAGCTGTTTTTT.

The chain is built from TRBV19 and TRBJ1-5; D perhaps matches TRBD1 (6 bases). Germline CDR1 and CDR2: LNHDA and SQIVND (reference sequence). V lost 8 bases and J lost 0, with 14 bases in between. This CDR3 spans 15 amino acids. DNA for the CDR3: TGTGCCAGTCGGGAGACAGGTTATAGCAATCAGCCCCAGCATTTT. Residues: CASRETGYSNQPQHF. Full variable domain (rest looked up from reference TRBV19 and TRBJ1-5): DGGITQSPKYLFRKEGQNVTLSCEQNLNHDAMYWYRQDPGQGLRLIYYSQIVNDFQKGDIAEGYSVSREKKESFPLTVTSAQKNPTAFYLCASRETGYSNQPQHFGDGTRLSIL.

V usage is TRBV11-2 and J usage is TRBJ1-1; 7 bases agree with TRBD1. Trimming cost V 5 bases and J 6 bases; bases outside gene matches: 15. The CDR3 has 16 amino acids. CDR1 is SGHAT and CDR2 is FQNNGV in the germline V gene. CDR3: CASSPPNRGEVAEAFF. The DNA for the CDR3 is TGTGCCAGCAGCCCACCCAACAGGGGTGAGGTGGCTGAAGCTTTCTTT.

The chain joins TRBV2 to TRBJ2-1; 12 positions match TRBD2. The CDR3 has 15 amino acids. CDR1 is SNHLY and CDR2 is FYNNEI in the germline V gene. J gave up 6 bases and V 6 bases, and 6 bases lay outside the gene matches. As DNA, the CDR3 is TGTGCCAGCAGGAGGACTAGCGGGAACGGCAATGAGCAGTTCTTC. Protein: CASRRTSGNGNEQFF.

The V and J genes are TRBV29-1 and TRBJ1-1; possible D gene TRBD1, 6 bases. This CDR3 spans 13 amino acids. The germline V gene encodes CDR1 SQVTM and CDR2 ANQGSEA. V lost 5 bases, J lost 8 bases, and 18 bases lay in between. The CDR3 bases are TGCAGCGTTCGGGGGGCAAGGGGAATGGAAGCTTTCTTT. Translating it yields CSVRGARGMEAFF. Filled out from reference TRBV29-1 and TRBJ1-1, the complete variable domain reads SAVISQKPSRDICQRGTSLTIQCQVDSQVTMMFWYRQQPGQSLTLIATANQGSEATYESGFVIDKFPISRPNLTFSTLTVSNMSPEDSSIYLCSVRGARGMEAFFGQGTRLTVV.

The rearrangement uses TRBV5-1 and TRBJ2-4, with 12 bases matching TRBD2. Looked up from germline, CDR1 is SGHRS and CDR2 is YFSETQ. V was clipped by 4 bases and J by 2 bases; unmatched bases: 13. The CDR3 totals 19 residues. CDR3 coding DNA: TGCGCCAGCAGCCCGGTGGCTAGCGGGAGGGCCGAGTCCAAAAACATTCAGTACTTC. Protein sequence: CASSPVASGRAESKNIQYF.

J is TRBJ2-1 and V is TRBV14, with 7 nucleotides matching TRBD1. The ends lost 4 bases at V and 11 bases at J; junction bases unmatched: 8. CDR3 length: 13 residues. Germline V lookup: CDR1 SGHDN, CDR2 FVKESK. The CDR3 sequence is CASSLPGQVKQFF. CDR3 DNA sequence: TGTGCCAGCAGCCTTCCAGGACAGGTAAAGCAGTTCTTC.

This clone appeared once. The chain recombines TRBV4-1 with TRBJ1-1; D not certain. CDR1 is MGHRA and CDR2 is YSYEKL in the germline V gene. CDR3 length: 19 residues. V lost 2 bases and J lost 0, with 22 bases in between. CDR3 DNA sequence: TGCGCCAGCAGCCAAAACCCCCCGGGAGAGGCGGCGGTGAACACTGAAGCTTTCTTT. This gives the protein CASSQNPPGEAAVNTEAFF.

The chain is built from TRBV15 and TRBJ2-7; D unresolved. Germline V gene sequence: CDR1 LNHNV, CDR2 YYDKDF (reference sequence). The CDR3 length is 16 residues. Deletions cut 0 bases from V and 0 bases from J, with 12 bases between. CDR3 bases: TGTGCCACCAGCAGAGATCTCACTCAGAGCTCCTACGAGCAGTACTTC. The encoded protein is CATSRDLTQSSYEQYF.

The V gene is TRBV30, the J gene TRBJ2-3; 10 nucleotides match TRBD2. Germline lookup yields CDR1 GTSNPN and CDR2 SVGIG (reference sequence). The CDR3 length is 14 residues. V lost 3 bases and J lost 2; bases outside the gene matches: 2. In nucleotides, the CDR3 is TGTGCCTGGAGGCTAGCGGGGGCCACAGATACGCAGTATTTT. Translation gives CAWRLAGATDTQYF.

The chain has TRBV28 and TRBJ2-3; a possible D gene is TRBD2 (6 bases). Germline assignment: CDR1 MDHEN and CDR2 SYDVKM. This CDR3 is built from 17 residues. V was trimmed by 4 bases and J by 3 bases, leaving 20 bases between them. This chain's CDR3 is CASSYSPSGDLTDTQYF. Here the CDR3 DNA reads TGTGCCAGCAGTTACTCTCCCTCGGGGGACCTTACAGATACGCAGTATTTT.

The genes are TRBV2 and TRBJ2-7; D is perhaps TRBD1 (5 bases). V lost 0 bases, J lost 2 bases, and 14 bases lay in between. Germline V lookup: CDR1 SNHLY, CDR2 FYNNEI. This CDR3 region has 16 residues. The chain's CDR3 is CASSEALGRVTYEQYF. The CDR3 nucleotides read TGTGCCAGCAGTGAAGCGCTTGGCAGGGTAACCTACGAGCAGTACTTC.

This clone was counted a few times. This chain links TRBV6-6 with TRBJ2-6, with D unclear. V lost 8 bases, J lost 0 bases, and 8 bases lay in between. There are 14 residues in the CDR3. From germline, CDR1 is MNHNY and CDR2 SVGAGI (reference sequence). CDR3 DNA: TGTGCCAGCCAGGTGGGCTCTGGGGCCAACGTCCTGACTTTC. Protein sequence: CASQVGSGANVLTF.

The chain combines TRBV19 with TRBJ1-5; D is perhaps TRBD1 (6 bases). This CDR3 has 14 amino acids. V gave up 7 bases and J gave up 2 bases, with 12 bases separating them. Germline V lookup: CDR1 LNHDA, CDR2 SQIVND (reference sequence). As DNA, the CDR3 is TGTGCCAGTAAGGGGGGCGCAGGCAATCAGCCCCAGCATTTT. It specifies CASKGGAGNQPQHF.

This clone was seen a handful of times. This chain uses TRBV19 with TRBJ2-2; 13 nucleotides line up with TRBD2. This CDR3 is built from 15 residues. V lost 7 bases and J lost 4; bases outside the gene matches: 3. In germline, CDR1 is LNHDA, CDR2 SQIVND (reference sequence). For the CDR3, the DNA is TGTGCCAGTAACGGACTAGCGGGAGCCACCGGGGAGCTGTTTTTT. Translation: CASNGLAGATGELFF.

In DNA, the CDR3 is TGTGCCTGGAGTGCGTCGGGACTTCGTGGCTACACCTTC. The encoded protein is CAWSASGLRGYTF. This chain links TRBV30 with TRBJ1-2, with D possibly being TRBD1 (5 bases). The CDR3 is 13 amino acids. Trimming left V 1 base short and J 7 bases short, with 13 bases between. The germline V gene encodes CDR1 GTSNPN and CDR2 SVGIG (reference sequence).

CDR3 sequence: CASRTQGAGYGYTF. The CDR3, as DNA: TGTGCCAGCAGGACACAGGGGGCTGGCTATGGCTACACCTTC. The V gene is TRBV27, the J gene TRBJ1-2; 9 bases agree with TRBD1. Germline assignment: CDR1 MNHEY and CDR2 SMNVEV (reference sequence). V lost 6 bases, J lost 4 bases, and 6 bases stayed unmatched. The CDR3 has 14 residues.